The source of this TCR beta chain is a study of CD8 T cells in ankylosing spondylitis. TCRdb itself ran the 5' RACE reads through MiXCR, one entry per CDR3 protein. The sample has roughly 200,000 distinct CDR3 sequences, around a quarter seen once; the top ten hold approximately 6.6%. From germline, CDR1 is DFQATT and CDR2 SNEGSKA (reference sequence). Trimming cost V 5 bases and J 0 bases, with 11 bases left between them. The length of the CDR3 is 13 residues. In regard to this clonotype: Its matching antigen is unknown.

General observations from the study: Clones linked to the disease showed a CD8+ phenotype. They occurred at relatively low frequencies in peripheral blood.

Material: blood, either unsorted or a sorted T cell fraction (not recorded which). The TCR comes from a male donor with ankylosing spondylitis or in good health (not recorded which). The V call is TRBV20-1, the J call TRBJ2-7; a possible D gene is TRBD2 (5 bases). The CDR3 DNA follows: TGCAGTGCTTTGCCGGGATTCTCCTACGAGCAGTACTTC. As protein: CSALPGFSYEQYF.